This is a list of T cell receptor beta chains from one sample in a study of blood T cell repertoires in COVID-19. TCRdb's table, derived via immunoSEQ multiplex PCR, lists solely in-frame clones and lacks some. The repertoire includes approximately 170,000 clones, roughly 85% of them detected once, and about 4.6% sits in the top ten. Sequencing was carried out using PBMCs or T cells enriched from blood (not recorded which). Source of these receptors: a woman aged 45 to 65 who had recovered from COVID-19. Both conserved end residues are part of each CDR3. A D gene is named only where the DNA matches it firmly. Clone sizes are given selectively: once, few, many, or a class where the clone is expanded.

V	size	D	length	J	DNA	CDR3
TRBV6-1	NA	NA	15	TRBJ1-5	TGTGCCAGCAGTGAAGCAGGGGGGGCAGCTCAGCCCCAGCATTTT	CASSEAGGAAQPQHF
TRBV5-8	NA	TRBD1	15	TRBJ1-2	TGTGCCAGCAGCTTGGTGGGGACAGCTAACTATGGCTACACCTTC	CASSLVGTANYGYTF
TRBV13	NA	TRBD1	15	TRBJ1-6	TGTGCCAGCAGCTCCCAGGGGGGACGGAATTCACCCCTCCACTTT	CASSSQGGRNSPLHF
TRBV30	NA	TRBD1	14	TRBJ1-2	TGTGCCTGGAGTGTACGGGACAGAGCCTATGGCTACACCTTC	CAWSVRDRAYGYTF
TRBV28	NA	NA	13	TRBJ2-5	TGTGCCAGCAGTTTCCAGACTCAAGAGACCCAGTACTTC	CASSFQTQETQYF
TRBV5-5	NA	TRBD2	15	TRBJ2-1	TGTGCCAGCAGCCCGGGACTAGCAGGGGGGTATGAGCAGTTCTTC	CASSPGLAGGYEQFF
TRBV10-2	NA	TRBD2	14	TRBJ2-3	TGCGCCAGCAGGAAAGCGGGACTCACAGATACGCAGTATTTT	CASRKAGLTDTQYF
TRBV11-2	NA	TRBD1	14	TRBJ1-6	TGTGCCAGCAGCTCCCCGGGACAGGGCTCACCCCTCCACTTT	CASSSPGQGSPLHF
TRBV7-2	NA	TRBD1	15	TRBJ1-1	TGTGCCAGCAGCTTTAACCAGGGGGCCACGGCTGAAGCTTTCTTT	CASSFNQGATAEAFF
TRBV5-1	NA	NA	13	TRBJ1-1	TGCGCCAGCAGCTCGAACAGTGACACTGAAGCTTTCTTT	CASSSNSDTEAFF
TRBV7-9	few	TRBD1	14	TRBJ1-1	TGTGCCAGCAGCCGGACAGGGGGCGGCACTGAAGCTTTCTTT	CASSRTGGGTEAFF
TRBV3-1/TRBV3-2	once	NA	14	TRBJ1-6	TGTGCCAGCAGCCGAGTGACCTATAATTCACCCCTCCACTTT	CASSRVTYNSPLHF
TRBV5-6	many	TRBD1	15	TRBJ1-2	TGTGCCAGCAGCCCCATGACAGGGGGAGGCTATGGCTACACCTTC	CASSPMTGGGYGYTF
TRBV5-1	NA	TRBD1	14	TRBJ1-5	TGCGCCAGCAGCCCCGGACAGGACAATCAGCCCCAGCATTTT	CASSPGQDNQPQHF
TRBV7-6	NA	TRBD2	16	TRBJ2-5	TGTGCCAGCAGCTTAACAACTAGCGGGAGGCGGGTGACCCAGTACTTC	CASSLTTSGRRVTQYF
TRBV25-1	NA	NA	17	TRBJ1-2	TGTGCCAGCAGTTCGGTGGGGGGAAGCCCAGAACTAGATGGCTACACCTTC	CASSSVGGSPELDGYTF
TRBV10-1	NA	TRBD1	13	TRBJ2-5	TGCGCCAGCAGCAAAGGACAGGTAGAGACCCAGTACTTC	CASSKGQVETQYF
TRBV2	once	NA	13	TRBJ1-5	TGTGCCAGCAGTGAGAATGGGGGGCAGCCCCAGCATTTT	CASSENGGQPQHF
TRBV3-1/TRBV3-2	NA	NA	14	TRBJ1-3	TGTGCCAGCAGCCCAGGGGTCTCTGGAAACACCATATATTTT	CASSPGVSGNTIYF
TRBV12-3/TRBV12-4	few	NA	12	TRBJ1-6	TGTGCCAGCAGTGGCCCAGGGACACCCCTCCACTTT	CASSGPGTPLHF
TRBV19	NA	NA	13	TRBJ1-5	TGTGCCAGTAGTATCTGGGAGGGGCAGCCCCAGCATTTT	CASSIWEGQPQHF
TRBV18	NA	TRBD2	12	TRBJ2-2	TGTGCTAAGCGGGGCCGGGGCGGGGAGCTGTTTTTT	CAKRGRGGELFF
TRBV6-4	few	TRBD1	16	TRBJ1-4	TGTGCCAGCAGTGACTCAGCAGGACAGGGGGGAGAGAAACTGTTTTTT	CASSDSAGQGGEKLFF
TRBV11-3	NA	NA	15	TRBJ1-4	TGTGCCAGCAGCTTCGAGTACGGGGCTAATGAAAAACTGTTTTTT	CASSFEYGANEKLFF
TRBV18	once	TRBD1	15	TRBJ2-2	TGTGCCAGCTCACCACCGGACAGGGCCACCGGGGAGCTGTTTTTT	CASSPPDRATGELFF
TRBV4-1	NA	NA	13	TRBJ2-2	TGCGCCAGCAGCCAACTCTTCTCCGGGGAGCTGTTTTTT	CASSQLFSGELFF
TRBV9	NA	NA	13	TRBJ2-1	TGTGCCAGCCGGGGGGCTGCGGCGAATGAGCAGTTCTTC	CASRGAAANEQFF
TRBV15	NA	TRBD1	17	TRBJ1-4	TGTGCCACCAGCGGGCTACAGGGGGGTGCAACTAATGAAAAACTGTTTTTT	CATSGLQGGATNEKLFF
TRBV4-2	few	NA	13	TRBJ1-5	TGTGCCAGTTCCTCCAGGGTTGGTCAGCCCCAGCATTTT	CASSSRVGQPQHF
TRBV27	NA	TRBD1	17	TRBJ1-3	TGTGCCAGCAGTTTATCGTGGACAGGGGGAGCTGGAAACACCATATATTTT	CASSLSWTGGAGNTIYF
TRBV18	NA	TRBD1	14	TRBJ2-1	TGTGCCAGCTCACCTAGGCAGGGGGACAATGAGCAGTTCTTC	CASSPRQGDNEQFF
TRBV5-5	NA	NA	17	TRBJ2-3	TGTGCCAGCAGCGTGGGAGGTGGCGGGGGCCCCACAGATACGCAGTATTTT	CASSVGGGGGPTDTQYF
TRBV12-3/TRBV12-4	few	NA	13	TRBJ1-2	TGTGCCAGCAGTTCCAGGGAGGACTATGGCTACACCTTC	CASSSREDYGYTF
TRBV6-2/TRBV6-3	NA	NA	15	TRBJ1-2	TGTGCCAGCAGTTACTCGGGCTGGCGTAACTATGGCTACACCTTC	CASSYSGWRNYGYTF
TRBV6-5	once	TRBD1	15	TRBJ1-2	TGTGCCAGCAGCTACTCCTCAGGGGGGAAATATGGCTACACCTTC	CASSYSSGGKYGYTF
TRBV11-3	many	NA	12	TRBJ1-2	TGTGCCAGCAGCTTAGATCTGGCAGGCCTCACCTTC	CASSLDLAGLTF